This section outlines one TCR beta chain sequence together with its context. Antigen: not known. The assay was immunoSEQ multiplex PCR, and TCRdb's table has in-frame clones only and misses some. The repertoire has about 120,000 clones, around 89% of them found once; the top ten carry approximately 12%. This entry belongs to a study of T cell responses to AZD1222 COVID-19 vaccine. Study results and limitations: Two AZD1222 doses significantly raised spike-specific TCR breadth and depth over controls. Mapped onto spike, vaccine-associated CD4 TCRs spanned it and were dominant at 160-218 and 743-854. Baseline serostatus was positive in only a handful of AZD1222 recipients.

This CDR3 is 16 amino acids long. The chain couples TRBV12-2 to TRBJ1-2. TRBV12-2 is an annotated pseudogene. The source is an adult in good health. The material was peripheral blood, obtained on day 0 of MenACWY control vaccination. The CDR3 loop is CASRFNQVRGANGYTF. In nucleotides, the CDR3 is TGTGCAAGTCGCTTCAATCAGGTGCGGGGGGCCAATGGCTACACCTTC.